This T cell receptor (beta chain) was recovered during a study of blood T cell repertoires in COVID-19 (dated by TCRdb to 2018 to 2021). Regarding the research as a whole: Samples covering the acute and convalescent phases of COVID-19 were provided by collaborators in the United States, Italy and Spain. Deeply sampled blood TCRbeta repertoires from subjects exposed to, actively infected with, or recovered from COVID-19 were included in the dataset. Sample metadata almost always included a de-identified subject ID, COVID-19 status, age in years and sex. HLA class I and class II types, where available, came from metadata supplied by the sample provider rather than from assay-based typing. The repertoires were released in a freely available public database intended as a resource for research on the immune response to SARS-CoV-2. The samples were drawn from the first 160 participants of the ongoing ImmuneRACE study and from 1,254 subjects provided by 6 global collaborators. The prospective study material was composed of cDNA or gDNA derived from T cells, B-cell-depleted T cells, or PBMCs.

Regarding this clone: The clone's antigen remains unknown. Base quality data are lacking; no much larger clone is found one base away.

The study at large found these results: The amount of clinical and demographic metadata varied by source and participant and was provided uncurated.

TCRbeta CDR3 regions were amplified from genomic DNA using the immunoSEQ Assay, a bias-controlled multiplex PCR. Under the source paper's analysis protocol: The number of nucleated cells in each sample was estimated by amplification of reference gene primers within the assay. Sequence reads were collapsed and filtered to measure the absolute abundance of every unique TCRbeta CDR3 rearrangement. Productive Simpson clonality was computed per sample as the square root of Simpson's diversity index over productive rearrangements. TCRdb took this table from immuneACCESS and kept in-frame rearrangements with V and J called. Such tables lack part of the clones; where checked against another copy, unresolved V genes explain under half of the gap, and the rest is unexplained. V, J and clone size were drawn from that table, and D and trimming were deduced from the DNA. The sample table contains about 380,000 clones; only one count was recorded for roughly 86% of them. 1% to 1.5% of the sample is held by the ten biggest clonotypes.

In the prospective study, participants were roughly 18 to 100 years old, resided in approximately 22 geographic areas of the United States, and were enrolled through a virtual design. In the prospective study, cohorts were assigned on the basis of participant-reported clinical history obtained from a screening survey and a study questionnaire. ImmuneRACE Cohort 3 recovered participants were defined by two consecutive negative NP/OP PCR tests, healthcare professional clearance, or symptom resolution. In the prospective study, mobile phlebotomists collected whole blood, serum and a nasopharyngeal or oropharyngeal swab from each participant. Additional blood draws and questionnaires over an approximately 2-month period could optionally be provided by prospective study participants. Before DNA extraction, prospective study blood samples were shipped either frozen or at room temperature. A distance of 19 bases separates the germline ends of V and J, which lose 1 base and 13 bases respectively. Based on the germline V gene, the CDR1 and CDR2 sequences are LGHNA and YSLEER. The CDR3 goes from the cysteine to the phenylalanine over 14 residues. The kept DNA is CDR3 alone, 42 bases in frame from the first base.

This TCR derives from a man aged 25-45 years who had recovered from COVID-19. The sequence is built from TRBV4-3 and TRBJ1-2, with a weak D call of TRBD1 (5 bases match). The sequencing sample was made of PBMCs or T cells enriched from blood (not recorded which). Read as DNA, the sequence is TGCGCCAGCAGCCAAGGGGACTTTCTTAGCCCGGGCACCTTC. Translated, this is CASSQGDFLSPGTF.